One sample yielded the 32 T cell receptor beta chains listed below, sequenced in a study of T cell responses to AZD1222 COVID-19 vaccine. TCRdb's copy holds only in-frame clones and misses some; the assay was immunoSEQ multiplex PCR. Of 150,000 to 200,000 clones in the sample, approximately 92% were seen once. The specimen was peripheral blood, collected on day 0 of AZD1222 vaccination. The receptors stem from an adult in good health.

This sequence joins TRBV19 and TRBJ1-3; 8 bases are shared with TRBD1. CDR3 length equals 15 residues. After removal of 4 bases from V and 0 bases from J, the junction contained 2 bases not matched to a gene. Germline loops: CDR1 LNHDA, CDR2 SQIVND (reference sequence). The chain's CDR3 is CASSTGGNSGNTIYF. The CDR3 bases are TGTGCCAGTAGTACAGGGGGCAACTCTGGAAACACCATATATTTT.

The rearrangement joins TRBV30 to TRBJ1-1; possible D gene TRBD1, 6 bases. The germline CDR1 and CDR2 sequences are GTSNPN and SVGIG (reference sequence). V was pared by 8 bases and J by 0 bases, with 10 bases between. CDR3 length equals 12 residues. The CDR3 nucleotides are TGTGCCGGGGGCGGATTGAACACTGAAGCTTTCTTT. Its translation is CAGGGLNTEAFF.

The chain links TRBV5-6 to TRBJ2-1, with 8 bases matching TRBD1. Losses at the gene ends were 2 bases for V and 11 bases for J; bases not matched to a gene: 3. CDR1 and CDR2 (germline): SGHDT, YYEEEE. CDR3 length equals 12 residues. The CDR3 nucleotides read TGTGCCAGCAGCTTCGACAGGGGTCAGCAGTTCTTC. Translation gives CASSFDRGQQFF.

The V gene is TRBV9, the J gene TRBJ2-7; D gene uncertain. There are 13 residues in the CDR3. Trimming shortened V by 1 base and J by 3 bases, and 8 bases separated the two germline ends. Looked up from germline, CDR1 is SGDLS and CDR2 is YYNGEE. The CDR3 region is CASSVTEGYEQYF. As DNA, the CDR3 is TGTGCCAGCAGCGTAACGGAAGGCTACGAGCAGTACTTC. The full variable domain, its missing parts supplied by reference TRBV9 and TRBJ2-7, is DSGVTQTPKHLITATGQRVTLRCSPRSGDLSVYWYQQSLDQGLQFLIQYYNGEERAKGNILERFSAQQFPDLHSELNLSSLELGDSALYFCASSVTEGYEQYFGPGTRLTVT.

V and J are TRBV5-1 and TRBJ2-1; maybe TRBD1 (6 bases). CDR3 length: 16 amino acids. V gave up 0 bases and J gave up 3 bases, with 13 bases separating them. Per the germline V gene, CDR1 is SGHRS and CDR2 is YFSETQ. CDR3 amino acids: CASSLGQGTIYNEQFF. The CDR3 coding sequence is TGCGCCAGCAGCTTGGGGCAGGGGACCATCTACAATGAGCAGTTCTTC.

This clone came up once. This chain links TRBV7-9 with TRBJ1-2, with a weak D call TRBD1 (5 bases). This CDR3 is 13 amino acids long. V gave up 3 bases and J gave up 3 bases, with 8 bases separating them. The V gene's germline CDR1 is SEHNR and CDR2 FQNEAQ (reference sequence). The chain's CDR3 is CASSFGTDYGYTF. CDR3 nucleotides: TGTGCCAGCAGCTTTGGGACGGACTATGGCTACACCTTC.

V is TRBV9 and J is TRBJ1-1, with D unclear. V lost 4 bases to trimming and J lost 1 base, with 8 bases between them. In germline, CDR1 is SGDLS, CDR2 YYNGEE. The CDR3 runs 13 residues. CDR3 loop: CASSPPQNTEAFF. The CDR3 region has the DNA TGTGCCAGCAGCCCTCCCCAGAACACTGAAGCTTTCTTT.

The V and J genes are TRBV5-4 and TRBJ1-2; D not resolved. The CDR3 is made up of 15 amino acids. Germline CDR1 SGHNT, CDR2 YYREEE (reference sequence). Trimming stripped 4 bases from V and 5 bases from J, with 18 bases between. The CDR3 coding sequence is TGTGCCAGCAGCCTTCCCTCTGAGGGTAATTATGGCTACACCTTC. It codes for CASSLPSEGNYGYTF.

V and J are TRBV9 and TRBJ2-1; D is unclear. V was pared by 3 bases and J by 13 bases, with 11 bases between. The CDR3 has 11 residues. The germline V gene encodes CDR1 SGDLS and CDR2 YYNGEE. In DNA form, the CDR3 reads TGTGCCAGCAGCGCAAACGGCCCACAGTTCTTC. Protein product: CASSANGPQFF.

A note on this clone: Other DNA sequences in this specimen translate into the identical CDR3. The chain combines TRBV5-1 with TRBJ1-6, with a weak D call TRBD1 (5 bases). The CDR3 runs to 14 residues. V was shortened by 4 bases and J by 6 bases, with 11 bases between the two germline ends. Germline CDR1 reads SGHRS; CDR2 reads YFSETQ. In DNA, the CDR3 is TGCGCCAGCAGCCTGGACGGGACTAATTCACCCCTCCACTTT. It specifies CASSLDGTNSPLHF.

The rearrangement links TRBV4-1 to TRBJ2-5, with D possibly matching TRBD1 (6 bases). CDR1 MGHRA and CDR2 YSYEKL come from the germline V gene. V lost 0 bases, J lost 5 bases, and 28 bases lay in between. This CDR3 region has 20 residues. CDR3 residues: CASSQDRAPSGTKVRETQYF. CDR3 DNA sequence: TGCGCCAGCAGCCAAGACCGCGCCCCATCCGGGACAAAAGTTCGGGAGACCCAGTACTTC.

The V gene is TRBV6-5, the J gene TRBJ1-4, with 7 nucleotides matching TRBD1. The CDR3 sequence is 13 residues long. CDR1 is MNHEY, CDR2 SVGAGI, per germline. Trimming cost V 6 bases and J 16 bases; bases outside gene matches: 14. The CDR3 sequence: CASSLQGGGVKFF. The DNA for the CDR3 is TGTGCCAGCAGCCTCCAAGGGGGCGGAGTGAAGTTTTTT.

The count of this clone is one. The chain couples TRBV6-6 to TRBJ2-7; D may match TRBD1 or TRBD2 (5 bases each). The CDR3 is 13 residues long. Between the trimmed V and J ends, which lost 5 bases and 3 bases, there was a span of 11 bases. The germline V gene encodes CDR1 MNHNY and CDR2 SVGAGI (reference sequence). CDR3 amino acids: CASSERQGYEQYF. The CDR3 coding sequence is TGTGCCAGCAGTGAGCGGCAGGGCTACGAGCAGTACTTC.

The genes are TRBV6-5 and TRBJ2-7, with D unclear. The CDR3 contains 15 residues. With 4 bases removed from V and 7 bases from J, the gap between germline ends came to 20 bases. Germline CDR1 and CDR2: MNHEY and SVGAGI. CDR3 nucleotide sequence: TGTGCCAGCAGTTTGAACGTGGCCTATGGGTTTGAGCAGTACTTC. As protein: CASSLNVAYGFEQYF.

The chain combines TRBV11-2 with TRBJ2-3; D remains ambiguous. Germline V gene lookup returns CDR1 SGHAT and CDR2 FQNNGV. The CDR3 has 15 residues. The V end lost 3 bases, the J end lost 2 bases, and 12 bases lay between the germline ends. The DNA for the CDR3 is TGTGCCAGCAGCTTGACGGACGGACCCACAGATACGCAGTATTTT. Protein: CASSLTDGPTDTQYF.

The chain has TRBV7-6 and TRBJ2-3; D is undetermined. This CDR3 has 13 residues. With 5 bases removed from V and 5 bases from J, the gap between germline ends came to 11 bases. CDR1 SGHVS and CDR2 FNYEAQ come from the germline V gene. CDR3 sequence (DNA): TGTGCCAGCAGCATCCGGCGAGAAGATACGCAGTATTTT. Protein sequence: CASSIRREDTQYF.

This clone was seen once. This chain connects TRBV5-1 to TRBJ2-1, with unresolved D. Germline assignment: CDR1 SGHRS and CDR2 YFSETQ. The CDR3 is made up of 14 amino acids. Trimming removed 2 bases at V and 8 bases at J, with 14 bases between. Written as DNA, the CDR3 is TGCGCCAGCAGCTTAATTACTAAGTTCGATGAGCAGTTCTTC. It codes for CASSLITKFDEQFF.

J is TRBJ1-6 and V is TRBV6-5; maybe TRBD1 (6 bases). Trimming shortened V by 0 bases and J by 7 bases, and 10 bases separated the two germline ends. Per the germline V gene, CDR1 is MNHEY and CDR2 is SVGAGI. The length of the CDR3 is 15 residues. The CDR3 sequence is CASSYSGQANSPLHF. The CDR3 coding sequence is TGTGCCAGCAGTTACTCGGGACAAGCCAATTCACCCCTCCACTTT.

This clone came up a few times. The rearrangement uses TRBV5-1 and TRBJ2-7, with D tentatively TRBD1 (6 bases). V lost 6 bases to trimming and J lost 3 bases, with 16 bases between them. The CDR3 runs 14 residues. The germline CDR1 and CDR2 sequences are SGHRS and YFSETQ. CDR3 sequence reads: CASTEMTGNYEQYF. In DNA, the CDR3 is TGCGCCAGCACCGAAATGACAGGCAACTACGAGCAGTACTTC.

The genes are TRBV25-1 and TRBJ1-2; no clear D gene. Germline CDR1 MGHDK, CDR2 SYGVNS. This CDR3 is built from 12 residues. Deletions cut 6 bases from V and 3 bases from J, with 8 bases between. This chain's CDR3 is CASSWQDYGYTF. For the CDR3, the DNA is TGTGCCAGCAGCTGGCAGGACTATGGCTACACCTTC.

The gene calls are TRBV15 and TRBJ1-1; unclear D gene. Germline CDR1 is LNHNV and CDR2 is YYDKDF (reference sequence). V dropped 5 bases and J dropped 0 bases, with 19 bases sitting between them. The CDR3 sequence is 17 residues long. For the CDR3, the DNA is TGTGCCACCAGCGGAGTCGACGACAAGGGTATGAACACTGAAGCTTTCTTT. Translation gives CATSGVDDKGMNTEAFF.

The J gene is TRBJ2-3, the V gene TRBV11-2, with 9 positions matching TRBD1. This CDR3 comprises 15 residues. CDR1 SGHAT and CDR2 FQNNGV come from the germline V gene. V shed 0 bases, J shed 8 bases, and the junction held 6 bases outside the gene matches. The CDR3 region has the DNA TGTGCCAGCAGCTTAGAGGGACAGGGTCGAGGTACGCAGTATTTT. Translation: CASSLEGQGRGTQYF.

The V and J genes are TRBV5-1 and TRBJ2-7, with 9 bases fitting TRBD1. Germline V gene data show CDR1 as SGHRS and CDR2 as YFSETQ. CDR3 length: 15 amino acids. The V segment lost 0 bases and the J segment 4 bases; nucleotides outside the gene matches: 5. The CDR3 here is CASSLAGTGRYEQYF. The DNA of the CDR3 is TGCGCCAGCAGCTTGGCAGGGACAGGGCGGTACGAGCAGTACTTC.

V gene TRBV6-5 combines with J gene TRBJ2-3, with 8 nucleotides matching TRBD2. V dropped 7 bases and J dropped 6; count of bases not matched to a gene: 12. Germline CDR1 and CDR2: MNHEY and SVGAGI. The CDR3 runs 15 residues. The CDR3 region is CASNPAGAPGDTQYF. Written as DNA, the CDR3 is TGTGCCAGCAACCCAGCGGGGGCCCCCGGGGATACGCAGTATTTT.

The chain recombines TRBV4-2 with TRBJ2-7; D is perhaps TRBD1 (6 bases). CDR1 and CDR2 from the germline V gene are LGHNA and YNFKEQ. This CDR3 has 15 amino acids. Between the trimmed V and J ends, which lost 0 bases and 6 bases, there was a span of 15 bases. The chain's CDR3 is CASSQDTGMGREQYF. The CDR3 bases are TGTGCCAGCAGCCAAGATACAGGGATGGGTCGCGAGCAGTACTTC.

This clone appeared a single time. The rearrangement links TRBV28 to TRBJ2-3; TRBD1 might be the D (6 bases). The V and J ends lost 6 bases and 4 bases respectively, with 17 bases between them. This CDR3 is 15 amino acids long. Germline V gene data show CDR1 as MDHEN and CDR2 as SYDVKM. The CDR3 nucleotides read TGTGCCAGCAGCCCCGGAAGGGGGAGAGCAGATACGCAGTATTTT. This gives the protein CASSPGRGRADTQYF.

This clone was recorded once. The chain couples TRBV6-5 to TRBJ1-2, with TRBD1 identical over 7 bases. Germline trimming cut 0 bases from V and 8 bases from J; bases unmatched to any gene: 12. The germline V gene has CDR1 MNHEY and CDR2 SVGAGI. The CDR3 totals 16 residues. CDR3 sequence reads: CASSYSNQGGVLGYTF. The CDR3 bases are TGTGCCAGCAGTTACTCTAATCAGGGGGGGGTCTTAGGCTACACCTTC.

A word on this clone: The germline gene is not matched at one end of the junction; a read error may be the cause. This chain links TRBV5-4 with TRBJ1-1; 7 bases fit TRBD1. The CDR3 totals 14 residues. Germline values: CDR1 SGHNT, CDR2 YYREEE (reference sequence). The CDR3 is CASSLDRTDTEAFF. In nucleotides, the CDR3 is TGTGCCAGCAGTTTGGACAGGACGGACACTGAAGCTTTCTTT.

J is TRBJ2-7 and V is TRBV6-1; 7 positions match TRBD1. J lost 3 bases, V lost 3 bases, and 8 bases had no gene match. CDR1 is MNHNS, CDR2 SASEGT, per germline. The CDR3 runs to 15 residues. The CDR3 protein is CASSDRQGLIYEQYF. CDR3 nucleotide sequence: TGTGCCAGCAGTGACAGACAGGGATTAATCTACGAGCAGTACTTC.

V gene TRBV7-9 combines with J gene TRBJ1-6; D is undetermined. The CDR3 extends over 14 amino acids. The germline V gene encodes CDR1 SEHNR and CDR2 FQNEAQ (reference sequence). V was shortened by 3 bases and J by 10 bases, with 13 bases between the two germline ends. Written as DNA, the CDR3 is TGTGCCAGCAGCTTTGGCAACGTAGGATCACCCCTCCACTTT. Translating gives CASSFGNVGSPLHF.

The chain uses TRBV30 and TRBJ2-1; the match to TRBD2 covers 7 bases. Germline CDR1 is GTSNPN and CDR2 is SVGIG (reference sequence). The ends lost 4 bases at V and 14 bases at J; junction bases unmatched: 14. This CDR3 spans 13 amino acids. The CDR3 sequence is CAWNSGTLTAKFF. The CDR3, as DNA: TGTGCCTGGAACAGCGGGACCCTTACAGCGAAGTTCTTC.

V is TRBV29-1 and J is TRBJ2-4, with 7 bases identical to TRBD2. V gave up 5 bases and J gave up 1 base; unmatched junction bases: 14. The CDR3 runs 17 residues. Per the germline V gene, CDR1 is SQVTM and CDR2 is ANQGSEA. CDR3 DNA: TGCAGCGTTATCTCCCCCTGGAGCGGGGTTGCCAAAAACATTCAGTACTTC. This sequence encodes CSVISPWSGVAKNIQYF.